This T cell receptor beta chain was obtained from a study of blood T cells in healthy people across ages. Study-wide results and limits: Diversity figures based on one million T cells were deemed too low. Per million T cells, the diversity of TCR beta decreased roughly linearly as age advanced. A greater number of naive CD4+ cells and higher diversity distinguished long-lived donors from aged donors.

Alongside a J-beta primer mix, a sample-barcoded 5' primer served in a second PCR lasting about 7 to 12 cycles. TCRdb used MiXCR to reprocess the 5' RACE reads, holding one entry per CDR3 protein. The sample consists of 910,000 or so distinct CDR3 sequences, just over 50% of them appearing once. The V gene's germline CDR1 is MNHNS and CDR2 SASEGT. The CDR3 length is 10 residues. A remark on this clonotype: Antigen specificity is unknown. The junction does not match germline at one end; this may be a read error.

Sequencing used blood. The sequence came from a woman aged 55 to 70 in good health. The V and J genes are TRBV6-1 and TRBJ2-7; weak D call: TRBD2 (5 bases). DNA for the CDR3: TGTGCCAGCAGTGAAGGGGAGCGGTACTTC. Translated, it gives CASSEGERYF.